This TCR beta chain was documented in a study of shared clonotypes between healthy human individuals. With respect to this clone: One junction end disagrees with the germline gene, perhaps due to a read error.

Data came from immunoSEQ multiplex PCR; TCRdb stores just in-frame clones and leaves some out. The repertoire has about 2.1 million clones, just over 90% of them found once; the top ten carry around 1.7%. Naive-designated CD8 cells lacked CD45RO, were positively enriched for CCR7, and omitted terminally differentiated effector memory CD45RA+ cells. CDR1 and CDR2 from the germline V gene are SEHNR and FQNEAQ (reference sequence). The CDR3 totals 14 residues. The rearrangement links TRBV7-9 to TRBJ1-2, with D tentatively TRBD1 (5 bases). The sequenced sample consisted of naive CD8+ T cells from PBMCs. The sequence came from a man between 18 and 29 years old in good health. Some clones in this sample may be carry-over from other donors' samples. CDR3 nucleotide sequence: TGTACCAGCAGCCGGGGACCGGACGGCTATGGCTACACCTTC. This translates into CTSSRGPDGYGYTF.